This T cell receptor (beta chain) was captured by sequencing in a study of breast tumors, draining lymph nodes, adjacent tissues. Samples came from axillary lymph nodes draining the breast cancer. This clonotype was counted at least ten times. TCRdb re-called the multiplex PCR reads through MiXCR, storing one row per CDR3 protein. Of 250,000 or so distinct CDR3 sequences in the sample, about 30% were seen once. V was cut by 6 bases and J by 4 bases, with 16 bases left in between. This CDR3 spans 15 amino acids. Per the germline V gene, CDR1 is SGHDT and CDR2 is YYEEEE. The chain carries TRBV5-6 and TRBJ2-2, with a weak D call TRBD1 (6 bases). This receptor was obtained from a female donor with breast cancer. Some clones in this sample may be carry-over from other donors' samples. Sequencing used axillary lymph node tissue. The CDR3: CASTRVSGATGELFF. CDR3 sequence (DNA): TGTGCCAGCACCCGGGTCTCAGGGGCCACCGGGGAGCTGTTTTTT.